These 7 T cell receptor beta chains were sequenced from one sample in a study of technical replicates of blood from several donors. Libraries were prepared by immunoSEQ multiplex PCR; TCRdb keeps only in-frame clonotypes and omits some of them. The repertoire has some 79,000 clones, approximately 92% of them found once; the top ten carry approximately 0.4%. The sequenced sample was T cells isolated from PBMCs. The receptors here all came from a human donor in good health. Some clones in this sample may be carry-over from other donors' samples.

J is TRBJ1-2 and V is TRBV7-9; D remains unclear. This CDR3 spans 14 amino acids. Germline CDR1 and CDR2: SEHNR and FQNEAQ (reference sequence). Trimming left V 5 bases short and J 1 base short, with 11 bases between. CDR3: CASSPIPVNYGYTF. The CDR3 DNA is TGTGCCAGCAGCCCAATACCGGTTAACTATGGCTACACCTTC. The whole variable domain, remainder taken from reference TRBV7-9 and TRBJ1-2, is DTGVSQNPRHKITKRGQNVTFRCDPISEHNRLYWYRQTLGQGPEFLTYFQNEAQLEKSRLLSDRFSAERPKGSFSTLEIQRTEQGDSAMYLCASSPIPVNYGYTFGSGTRLTVV.

V is TRBV7-9 and J is TRBJ1-1; TRBD1 matches at 9 bases. With 5 bases clipped from V and 11 bases from J, the junction kept 15 bases outside the gene matches. From germline, CDR1 is SEHNR and CDR2 FQNEAQ (reference sequence). This CDR3 is built from 15 residues. This chain's CDR3 is CASSQGDRDFIRAFF. In DNA form, the CDR3 reads TGTGCCAGCAGCCAAGGGGACAGGGACTTCATCAGGGCTTTCTTT.

The chain joins TRBV7-2 to TRBJ2-7; 9 positions agree with TRBD2. V dropped 8 bases and J dropped 6; count of bases not matched to a gene: 11. This CDR3 is 14 amino acids long. Germline V gene data show CDR1 as SGHTA and CDR2 as FQGNSA. The CDR3 region has the DNA TGTGCCAGCCGAGGGGTAGCGGGAGTTGGCGAGCAGTACTTC. It yields the protein CASRGVAGVGEQYF.

V gene TRBV9 combines with J gene TRBJ2-1; no reliable D call. Germline values: CDR1 SGDLS, CDR2 YYNGEE. The CDR3 runs to 15 residues. Between the trimmed V and J ends, which lost 0 bases and 0 bases, there was a span of 7 bases. The CDR3 sequence is CASSVAASSYNEQFF. CDR3 bases: TGTGCCAGCAGCGTAGCCGCCAGCTCCTACAATGAGCAGTTCTTC. Combining the CDR3 with reference TRBV9 and TRBJ2-1 gives the whole variable domain DSGVTQTPKHLITATGQRVTLRCSPRSGDLSVYWYQQSLDQGLQFLIQYYNGEERAKGNILERFSAQQFPDLHSELNLSSLELGDSALYFCASSVAASSYNEQFFGPGTRLTVL.

The chain has TRBV4-1 and TRBJ1-5, with 10 bases that match TRBD1. Germline V gene data show CDR1 as MGHRA and CDR2 as YSYEKL. The V segment lost 4 bases and the J segment 3 bases; nucleotides outside the gene matches: 15. This CDR3 contains 19 residues. CDR3 sequence: CASSRTGTGEGPFNQPQHF. The CDR3 DNA reads as TGCGCCAGCAGCCGGACCGGGACAGGGGAGGGACCTTTCAATCAGCCCCAGCATTTT.

The V and J genes are TRBV9 and TRBJ1-4, with D unclear. The CDR3 runs 15 residues. Germline CDR1 reads SGDLS; CDR2 reads YYNGEE. The germline V and J ends were trimmed by 0 bases and 8 bases, with 14 bases remaining between them. The CDR3 nucleotides are TGTGCCAGCAGCGTAGGATCGGGAATCACCGAAAAACTGTTTTTT. Translation gives CASSVGSGITEKLFF.

The chain employs TRBV4-1 and TRBJ2-3; a possible D gene is TRBD2 (6 bases). The CDR3 runs to 14 residues. Germline CDR1 is MGHRA and CDR2 is YSYEKL. V was trimmed by 4 bases and J by 5 bases, leaving 13 bases between them. The CDR3 reads CASSLHRERDTQYF. CDR3 coding DNA: TGCGCCAGCAGCCTACACCGGGAGAGAGATACGCAGTATTTT.